This record concerns one T cell receptor (beta chain) sequence. The target antigen is unknown. Trimming took 0 bases from V and 8 from J; bases not matched to a gene: 14. Per germline, CDR1 MGHRA and CDR2 YSYEKL. The CDR3 loop spans 19 amino acids. The sample's time point: peak reinfection, 3 to 8 weeks after reinfection detection. Sorted cells were sequenced directly ex vivo without any in vitro expansion. This sample was included in a study of memory CD8 T cells in hepatitis C reinfection. The protocol was immunoSEQ multiplex PCR, while the TCRdb copy is restricted to in-frame clones and leaves out a portion. The sample holds fewer than 50,000 clones, more than 75% seen once. Study observations and caveats: With five donors, public clonotype conclusions could not be definitive.

The clonotype comes from a man between 18 and 35 years old with hepatitis C virus infection. The chain employs TRBV4-1 and TRBJ2-1, with 12 bases identical to TRBD2. The specimen sequenced was naive CD8+ T cells sorted from blood. CDR3 DNA: TGCGCCAGCAGCCAAGATGCCTCTCTAGCGGGAGGGCCCTGGGATGAGCAGTTCTTC. Protein: CASSQDASLAGGPWDEQFF.